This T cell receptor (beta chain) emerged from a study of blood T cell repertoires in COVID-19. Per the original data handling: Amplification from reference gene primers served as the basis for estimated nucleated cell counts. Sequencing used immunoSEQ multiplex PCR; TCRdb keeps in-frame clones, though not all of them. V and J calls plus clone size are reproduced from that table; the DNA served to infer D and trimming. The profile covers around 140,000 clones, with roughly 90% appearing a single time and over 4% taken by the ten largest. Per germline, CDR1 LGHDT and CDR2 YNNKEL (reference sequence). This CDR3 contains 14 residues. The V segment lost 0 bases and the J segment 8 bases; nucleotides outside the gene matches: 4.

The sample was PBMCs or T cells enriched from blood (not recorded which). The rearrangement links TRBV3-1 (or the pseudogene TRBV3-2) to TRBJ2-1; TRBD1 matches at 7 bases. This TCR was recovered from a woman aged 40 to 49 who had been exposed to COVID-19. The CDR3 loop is CASSQEDRDHEQFF. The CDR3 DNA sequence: TGTGCCAGCAGCCAAGAAGACAGGGACCATGAGCAGTTCTTC.